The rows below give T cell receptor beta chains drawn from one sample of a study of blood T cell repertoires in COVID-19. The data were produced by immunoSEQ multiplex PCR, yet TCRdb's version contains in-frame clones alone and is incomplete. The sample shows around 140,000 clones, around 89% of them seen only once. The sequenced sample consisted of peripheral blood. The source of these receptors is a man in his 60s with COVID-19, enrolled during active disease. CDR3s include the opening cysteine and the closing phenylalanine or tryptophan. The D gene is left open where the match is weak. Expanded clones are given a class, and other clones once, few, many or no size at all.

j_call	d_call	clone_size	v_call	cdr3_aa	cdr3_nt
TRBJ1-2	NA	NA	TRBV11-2	CASSLSGGYTF	TGTGCCAGCAGCTTAAGCGGTGGCTACACCTTC
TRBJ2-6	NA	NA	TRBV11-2	CASSLAGVGANVLTF	TGTGCCAGCAGCTTAGCTGGAGTTGGGGCCAACGTCCTGACTTTC
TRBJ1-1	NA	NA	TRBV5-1	CASTLGVGGNTEAFF	TGCGCCAGCACCCTAGGGGTGGGGGGGAACACTGAAGCTTTCTTT
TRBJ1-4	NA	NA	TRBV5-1	CASSLGSNRDRAEKLFF	TGCGCCAGCAGCTTGGGGTCCAACAGGGACCGTGCTGAAAAACTGTTTTTT
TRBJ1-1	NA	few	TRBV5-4	CASSSPLSVRGTEAFF	TGTGCCAGCAGCTCCCCTTTGTCGGTTAGGGGCACTGAAGCTTTCTTT
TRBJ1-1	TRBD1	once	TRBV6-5	CASSPQGVAAFF	TGTGCCAGCAGCCCACAGGGGGTCGCAGCTTTCTTT
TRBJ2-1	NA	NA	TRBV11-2	CASSTGLYNEQFF	TGTGCCAGCAGCACCGGACTTTACAATGAGCAGTTCTTC
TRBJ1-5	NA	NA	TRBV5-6	CASSLSWADPNQPQHF	TGTGCCAGCAGCTTGAGCTGGGCAGATCCCAATCAGCCCCAGCATTTT
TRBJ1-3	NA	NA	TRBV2	CAASRTVSGNTIYF	TGTGCCGCCTCAAGGACAGTCTCTGGAAACACCATATATTTT
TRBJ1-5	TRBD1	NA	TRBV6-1	CASSERTGKSNQPQHF	TGTGCCAGCAGCGAAAGGACAGGGAAGAGCAATCAGCCCCAGCATTTT
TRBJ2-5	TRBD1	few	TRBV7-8	CASSPGTGGWETQYF	TGTGCCAGCAGCCCCGGGACAGGTGGATGGGAGACCCAGTACTTC
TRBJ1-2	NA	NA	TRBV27	CASGYPLYGYTF	TGTGCCTCGGGTTACCCCCTCTATGGCTACACCTTC
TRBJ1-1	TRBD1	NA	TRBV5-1	CASSLDRVNTEAFF	TGCGCCAGCAGCTTAGACAGGGTGAACACTGAAGCTTTCTTT
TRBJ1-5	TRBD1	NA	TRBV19	CASKMRTGGYINQPQHF	TGTGCCAGTAAAATGAGGACAGGGGGCTATATCAATCAGCCCCAGCATTTT
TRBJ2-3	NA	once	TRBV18	CASSSRAGNTDTQYF	TGTGCCAGCTCATCCAGGGCAGGGAACACAGATACGCAGTATTTT
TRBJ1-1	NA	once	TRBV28	CASSPGGAGTEAFF	TGTGCCAGCAGCCCCGGGGGGGCCGGGACTGAAGCTTTCTTT
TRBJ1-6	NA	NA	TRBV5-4	CASSLSNSPLHF	TGTGCCAGCAGCTTGAGCAATTCACCCCTCCACTTT
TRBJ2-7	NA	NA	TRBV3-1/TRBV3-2	CASSQLKGDEQYF	TGTGCCAGCAGCCAATTGAAAGGGGACGAGCAGTACTTC
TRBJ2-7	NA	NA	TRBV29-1	CSVSGFNEQYF	TGCAGCGTTTCAGGGTTCAACGAGCAGTACTTC
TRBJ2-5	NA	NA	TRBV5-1	CASSLGTSRGETQYF	TGCGCCAGCAGCTTGGGGACCTCCCGGGGAGAGACCCAGTACTTC
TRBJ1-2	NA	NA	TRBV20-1	CSAREVTGF	TGCAGTGCTAGAGAGGTTACAGGCTTC
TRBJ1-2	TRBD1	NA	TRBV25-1	CASSEYGQGRSYTF	TGTGCCAGCAGTGAATATGGACAGGGAAGAAGCTACACCTTC
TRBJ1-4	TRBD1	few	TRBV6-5	CASSRDRGDEKLFF	TGTGCCAGCAGCCGCGACAGGGGGGATGAAAAACTGTTTTTT
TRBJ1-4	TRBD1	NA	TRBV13	CASSSRSQGAMFF	TGTGCCAGCAGCTCCCGATCACAGGGGGCGATGTTTTTT
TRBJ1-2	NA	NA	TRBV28	CASRGSTEGRYYGYTF	TGTGCCAGCAGGGGTTCGACAGAAGGCAGGTACTATGGCTACACCTTC
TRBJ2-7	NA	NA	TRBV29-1	CSAQARTLSYEQYF	TGCAGCGCTCAGGCCAGGACATTATCCTACGAGCAGTACTTC
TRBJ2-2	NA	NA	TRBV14	CASSHLGQNTGELFF	TGTGCCAGCAGCCACCTGGGGCAGAACACCGGGGAGCTGTTTTTT
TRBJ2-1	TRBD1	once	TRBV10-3	CAISESKGQFNEQFF	TGTGCCATCAGTGAGTCTAAGGGACAGTTCAATGAGCAGTTCTTC
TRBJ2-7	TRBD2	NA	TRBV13	CASSPLAGGPHEQYF	TGTGCCAGCAGCCCCCTCGCGGGGGGGCCCCACGAGCAGTACTTC
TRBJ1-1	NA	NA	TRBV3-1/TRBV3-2	CASSQEGSAGAFF	TGTGCCAGCAGCCAAGAGGGCAGCGCGGGAGCTTTCTTT
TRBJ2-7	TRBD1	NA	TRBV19	CASSGRDRGGNEQYF	TGTGCCAGTAGTGGCCGGGACAGGGGTGGTAACGAGCAGTACTTC
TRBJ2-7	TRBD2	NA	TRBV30	CAWSRGRGAYEQYF	TGTGCCTGGAGTCGGGGCCGGGGGGCCTACGAGCAGTACTTC
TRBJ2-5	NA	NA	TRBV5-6	CASSLNRVQETQYF	TGTGCCAGCAGCTTAAACAGGGTCCAAGAGACCCAGTACTTC
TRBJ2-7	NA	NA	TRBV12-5	CASVVFMQYF	TGTGCTAGTGTTGTCTTTATGCAGTACTTC
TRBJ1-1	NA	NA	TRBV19	CASSSPSMNTEAFF	TGTGCCAGTAGTTCTCCGTCTATGAACACTGAAGCTTTCTTT
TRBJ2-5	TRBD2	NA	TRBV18	CASSPPVERGNLQETQYF	TGTGCCAGCTCACCACCGGTTGAGCGGGGGAACCTCCAAGAGACCCAGTACTTC
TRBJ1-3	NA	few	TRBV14	CASSLGQGWRTSGNTIYF	TGTGCCAGCAGCCTGGGTCAAGGGTGGAGGACCTCTGGAAACACCATATATTTT
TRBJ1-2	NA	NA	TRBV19	CASSIGTSYGYTF	TGTGCCAGTAGTATAGGGACAAGCTATGGCTACACCTTC
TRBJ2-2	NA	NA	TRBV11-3	CASSIDTWRNTGELFF	TGTGCCAGCAGCATAGACACGTGGAGGAACACCGGGGAGCTGTTTTTT
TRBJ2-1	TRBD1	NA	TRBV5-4	CASSFRTGGGEQFF	TGTGCCAGCAGCTTTCGGACAGGGGGCGGTGAGCAGTTCTTC
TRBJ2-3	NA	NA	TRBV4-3	CASSQMTGTSTDTQYF	TGCGCCAGCAGCCAGATGACAGGGACTAGCACAGATACGCAGTATTTT
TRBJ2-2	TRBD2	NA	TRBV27	CASSPTPAGGSAGELFF	TGTGCCAGCAGTCCCACACCAGCGGGGGGGTCGGCCGGGGAGCTGTTTTTT
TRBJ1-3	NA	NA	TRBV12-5	CASGSLAGFSGNTIYF	TGTGCTAGTGGTTCCTTGGCAGGGTTCTCTGGAAACACCATATATTTT
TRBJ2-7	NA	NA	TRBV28	CASSEGGGETYEQYF	TGTGCCAGCAGCGAAGGAGGGGGCGAGACCTACGAGCAGTACTTC
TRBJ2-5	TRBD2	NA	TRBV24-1	CATSETGGRQETQYF	TGTGCCACCAGTGAAACGGGGGGGCGCCAAGAGACCCAGTACTTC
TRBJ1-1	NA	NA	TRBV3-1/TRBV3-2	CASSRDGGEAFF	TGTGCCAGCAGCCGTGACGGAGGTGAAGCTTTCTTT